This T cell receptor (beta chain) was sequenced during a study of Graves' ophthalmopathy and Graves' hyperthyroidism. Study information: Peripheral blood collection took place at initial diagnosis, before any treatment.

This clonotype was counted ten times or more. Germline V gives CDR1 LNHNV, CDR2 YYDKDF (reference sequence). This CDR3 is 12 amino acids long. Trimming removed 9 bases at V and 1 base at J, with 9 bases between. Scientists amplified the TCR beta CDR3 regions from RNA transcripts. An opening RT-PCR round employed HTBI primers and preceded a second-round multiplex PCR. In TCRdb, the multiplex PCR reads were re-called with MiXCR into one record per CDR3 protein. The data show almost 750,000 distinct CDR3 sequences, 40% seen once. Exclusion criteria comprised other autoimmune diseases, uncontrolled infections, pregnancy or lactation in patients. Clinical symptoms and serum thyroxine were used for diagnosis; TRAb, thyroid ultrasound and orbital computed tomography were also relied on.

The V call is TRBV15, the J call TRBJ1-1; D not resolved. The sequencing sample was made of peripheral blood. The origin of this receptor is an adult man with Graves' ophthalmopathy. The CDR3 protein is CATGIQNTEAFF. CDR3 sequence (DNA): TGTGCCACGGGAATCCAGAACACTGAAGCTTTCTTT.